One TCR beta chain is described in this entry. One end of the junction does not line up with germline, which may come from a read error. This specimen belongs to a study of blood T cell repertoires in COVID-19. The CDR3 runs to 12 residues. Germline V gene sequence: CDR1 KGHDR, CDR2 SFDVKD. Produced via immunoSEQ multiplex PCR; TCRdb's table is partial and in-frame only. Among about 100,000 clones, 89% were seen once, and the ten largest hold 4.9%. This chain joins TRBV24-1 and TRBJ1-2; no clear D gene. This clonotype originated in a man aged 35 to 55 with active or convalescent COVID-19. The specimen sequenced was peripheral blood. The CDR3 DNA is TGTGCCACCAGTGAGGGCGGGTATGACTACACCTTC. As protein: CATSEGGYDYTF.